This record concerns one T cell receptor (beta chain) sequence. This clonotype was found many times. Its antigen is not yet known. The input lacks base qualities; no much larger clone sits a single base away. Synthesis of TCR cDNA relied on 5'RACE template switching, a step that introduced a universal primer site along with unique molecular identifiers. cDNA synthesis was primed from both the TCR alpha and TCR beta constant segments. Library amplification used two PCR steps, and the second PCR step added sample barcodes and sequencing adapters. Sequencing of the libraries was done on either Illumina HiSeq 2500 (2x100 bp) or NovaSeq (2x150 bp). The original methods were these. Demultiplexing of reads and collapsing into UMI consensus sequences were performed with MIGEC, and V(D)J alignment was carried out with MiXCR. Using edgeR on replicate PBMC samples, clonotypes were called vaccine-responding if FDR was below 0.01 and the log2 fold change was above 5 up to day 15. Bulk clonotypes were assigned CD4 or CD8 identity according to which sequenced CD4 or CD8 repertoire held them at higher abundance. TCRdb handled the public reads itself, with Q25 trimming in fastp and clone calling in MiXCR, and kept productive beta chains. Every entry covers one CDR3 protein and lists the most common genes and DNA from its rows. The V and J calls here are based on TCRdb, not the publication. This sample is represented by 150,000 or so distinct CDR3 sequences; almost 7% of them were singletons. The top ten clonotypes cover over 2% of the sample.

This specimen comes from a study of T cells after yellow fever vaccination (dated by TCRdb to the late 2010s). Some background on the complete study: Libraries from fractions with low cell numbers were prepared with the SMART-Seq v4 Ultra Low Input RNA kit. To track T-cell clones before and after primary and booster YFV17D yellow fever vaccination, bulk TCR alpha and beta repertoires were sequenced longitudinally. The cohort comprised two healthy male donors, one aged 18 to 29 and one aged 30 to 39 years. Bulk PBMC replicates and cell subsets were isolated from blood drawn at multiple timepoints before and after both primary and secondary immunization. Study-wide findings and limitations: FACS-sorted repertoires could contain abundant contaminating clonotypes from the bulk population, so computational filtering was required. After the booster, most clones that had expanded after primary vaccination were detected again (around 97% of CD4 and around 88% of CD8), suggesting broad maintenance of memory. The secondary T-cell response was weaker than the primary response but faster, peaking on day 5 instead of day 15. Only a couple of donors were included in the study, so the extent to which the findings can be generalized is limited. A small fraction of clonotypes appeared in both the CD4 and CD8 compartments, likely as a result of convergent recombination.

The germline V gene specifies SGHVS as CDR1 and FNYEAQ as CDR2. The CDR3 measures 16 amino acids from cysteine to phenylalanine. Of the read, only the CDR3 DNA is kept; its 48 bases are in frame from base 1. Trimming takes 4 bases from V and 3 bases from J, and the germline ends sit 17 bases apart. Read against the paper, the sample's treatment or condition label means: live attenuated yellow fever vaccine strain. PBMCs were isolated from peripheral blood using a standard Ficoll-Paque protocol. CD4 and CD8 T-cell fractions were isolated with Dynabeads CD4 and CD8 positive selection kits. TriZol was used to extract RNA from bulk PBMCs, CD4 and CD8 fractions, and dextramer-positive and dextramer-negative fractions.

This sample comprised CD4+ T cells sorted from PBMCs, obtained 5 days after the first yellow fever vaccination. This sequence was found in a man younger than 35 who received the YFV17D yellow fever vaccine. The chain is encoded by TRBV7-6 joined to TRBJ2-3; the D gene may be TRBD1 or TRBD2, since each aligns over 5 bases. The nucleotides read TGTGCCAGCAGCTCCCCCCCCGGGACCAATACAGATACGCAGTATTTT. This sequence encodes CASSSPPGTNTDTQYF.